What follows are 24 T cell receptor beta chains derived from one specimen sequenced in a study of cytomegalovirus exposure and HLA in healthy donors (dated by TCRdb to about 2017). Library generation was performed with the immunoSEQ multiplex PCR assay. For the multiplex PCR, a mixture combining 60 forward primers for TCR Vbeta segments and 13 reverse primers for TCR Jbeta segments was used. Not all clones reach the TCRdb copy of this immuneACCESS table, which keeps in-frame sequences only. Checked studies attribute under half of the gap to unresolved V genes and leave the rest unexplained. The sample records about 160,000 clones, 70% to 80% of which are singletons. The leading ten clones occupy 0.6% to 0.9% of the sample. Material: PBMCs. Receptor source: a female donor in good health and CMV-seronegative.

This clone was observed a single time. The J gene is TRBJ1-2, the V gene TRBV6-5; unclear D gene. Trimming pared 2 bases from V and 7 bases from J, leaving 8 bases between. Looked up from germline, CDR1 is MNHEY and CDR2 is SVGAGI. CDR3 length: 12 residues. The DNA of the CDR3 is TGTGCCAGCAGTTACATTGGAGGTGGCTACACCTTC. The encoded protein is CASSYIGGGYTF.

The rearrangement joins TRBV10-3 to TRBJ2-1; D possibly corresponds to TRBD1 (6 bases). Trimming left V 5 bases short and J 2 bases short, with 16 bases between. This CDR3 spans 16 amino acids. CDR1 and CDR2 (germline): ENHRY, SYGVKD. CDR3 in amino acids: CAISPGVGDPYNEQFF. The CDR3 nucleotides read TGTGCCATCAGTCCAGGGGTGGGAGATCCCTACAATGAGCAGTTCTTC.

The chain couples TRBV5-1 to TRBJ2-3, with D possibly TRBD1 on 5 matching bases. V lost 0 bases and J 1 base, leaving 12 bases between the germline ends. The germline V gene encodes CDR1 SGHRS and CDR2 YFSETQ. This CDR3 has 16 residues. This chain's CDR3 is CASSLGTGIGTDTQYF. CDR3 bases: TGCGCCAGCAGCTTGGGTACAGGAATAGGCACAGATACGCAGTATTTT.

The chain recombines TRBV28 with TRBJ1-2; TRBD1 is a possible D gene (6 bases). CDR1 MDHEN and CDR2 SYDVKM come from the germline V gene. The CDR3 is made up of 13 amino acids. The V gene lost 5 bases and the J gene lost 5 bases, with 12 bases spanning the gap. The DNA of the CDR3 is TGTGCCAGCAGTCCCCGGACAGATTATGGCTACACCTTC. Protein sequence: CASSPRTDYGYTF.

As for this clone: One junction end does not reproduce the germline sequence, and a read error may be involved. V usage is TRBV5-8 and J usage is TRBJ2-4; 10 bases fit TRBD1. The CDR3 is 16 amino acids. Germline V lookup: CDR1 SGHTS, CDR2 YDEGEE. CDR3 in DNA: TGTGCCAGCAGCTGGGACAGGGGTGTAGTCAAAAACAGTCAGTACTTC. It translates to CASSWDRGVVKNSQYF. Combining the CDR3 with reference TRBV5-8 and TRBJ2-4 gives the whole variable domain EAGVTQSPTHLIKTRGQQATLRCSPISGHTSVYWYQQALGLGLQFLLWYDEGEERNRGNFPPRFSGRQFPNYSSELNVNALELEDSALYLCASSWDRGVVKNSQYFGAGTRLSVL.

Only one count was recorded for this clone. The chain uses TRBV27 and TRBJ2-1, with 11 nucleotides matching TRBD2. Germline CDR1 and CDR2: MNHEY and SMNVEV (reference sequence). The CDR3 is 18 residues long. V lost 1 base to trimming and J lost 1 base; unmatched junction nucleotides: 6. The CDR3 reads CASSLFSGRALSYNEQFF. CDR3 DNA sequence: TGTGCCAGCAGTTTATTTAGCGGGAGGGCCTTATCCTACAATGAGCAGTTCTTC.

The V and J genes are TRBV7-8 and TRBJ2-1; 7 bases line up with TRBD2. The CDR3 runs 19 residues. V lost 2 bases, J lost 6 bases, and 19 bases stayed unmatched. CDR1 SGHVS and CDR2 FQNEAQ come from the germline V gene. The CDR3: CASSLSPTAGVRPGNEQFF. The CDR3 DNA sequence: TGTGCCAGCAGCTTAAGTCCCACCGCGGGGGTCCGCCCTGGCAATGAGCAGTTCTTC.

As DNA, the CDR3 is TGTGCCAGCAGTTTAAGCGGGACAGGGGGTTACGAGCAGTACTTC. This sequence encodes CASSLSGTGGYEQYF. This chain connects TRBV28 to TRBJ2-7, with 11 bases aligning to TRBD1. The CDR3 contains 15 residues. The ends lost 2 bases at V and 4 bases at J; junction bases unmatched: 4. From germline, CDR1 is MDHEN and CDR2 SYDVKM.

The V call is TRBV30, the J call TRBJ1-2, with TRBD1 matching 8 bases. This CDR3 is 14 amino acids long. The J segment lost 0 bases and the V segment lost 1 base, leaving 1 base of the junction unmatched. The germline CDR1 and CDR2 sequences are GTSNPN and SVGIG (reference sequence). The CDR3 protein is CAWSDRGSNYGYTF. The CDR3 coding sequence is TGTGCCTGGAGTGACAGGGGGTCTAACTATGGCTACACCTTC.

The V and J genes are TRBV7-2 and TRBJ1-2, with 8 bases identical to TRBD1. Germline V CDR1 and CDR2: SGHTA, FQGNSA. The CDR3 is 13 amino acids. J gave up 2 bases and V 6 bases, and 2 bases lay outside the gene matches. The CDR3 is CASSRQGNYGYTF. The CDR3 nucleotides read TGTGCCAGCAGTCGACAGGGGAACTATGGCTACACCTTC.

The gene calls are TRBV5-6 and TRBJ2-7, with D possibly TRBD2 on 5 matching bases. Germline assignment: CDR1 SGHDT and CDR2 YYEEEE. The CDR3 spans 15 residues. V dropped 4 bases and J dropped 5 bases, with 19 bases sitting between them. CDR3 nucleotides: TGTGCCAGCAGCCCTTATGTCCGGGGAGTTAACGAGCAGTACTTC. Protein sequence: CASSPYVRGVNEQYF. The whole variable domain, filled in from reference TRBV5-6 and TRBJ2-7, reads DAGVTQSPTHLIKTRGQQVTLRCSPKSGHDTVSWYQQALGQGPQFIFQYYEEEERQRGNFPDRFSGHQFPNYSSELNVNALLLGDSALYLCASSPYVRGVNEQYFGPGTRLTVT.

CDR3 bases: TGTGCCAGCTCACCCGCCCGGGGACAGGGGGTCGGGTACGAGCAGTACTTC. Protein sequence: CASSPARGQGVGYEQYF. The chain couples TRBV18 to TRBJ2-7; the match to TRBD1 covers 11 bases. CDR1 is KGHSH, CDR2 LQKENI, per germline. The CDR3 is 17 residues long. V lost 3 bases and J lost 4; bases outside the gene matches: 11.

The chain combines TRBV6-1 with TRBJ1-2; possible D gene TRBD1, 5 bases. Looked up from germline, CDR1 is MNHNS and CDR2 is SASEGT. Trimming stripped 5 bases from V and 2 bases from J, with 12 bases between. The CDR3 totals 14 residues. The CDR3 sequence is CASSQGAVNYGYTF. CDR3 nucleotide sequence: TGTGCCAGCAGTCAGGGTGCAGTCAACTATGGCTACACCTTC.

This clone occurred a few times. CDR3 DNA sequence: TGTGCCAGCAGCCCCCTAGGCGGGTACACAGATACGCAGTATTTT. The encoded protein is CASSPLGGYTDTQYF. This chain uses TRBV7-2 with TRBJ2-3, with D perhaps matching TRBD2 (5 bases). Germline CDR1 is SGHTA and CDR2 is FQGNSA. The CDR3 is 15 residues long. V was clipped by 5 bases and J by 2 bases, with 14 bases between them.

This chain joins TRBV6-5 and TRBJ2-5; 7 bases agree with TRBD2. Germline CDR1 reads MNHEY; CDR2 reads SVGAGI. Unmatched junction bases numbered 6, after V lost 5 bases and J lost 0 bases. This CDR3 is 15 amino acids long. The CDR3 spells CASSHGGMYQETQYF. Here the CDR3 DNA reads TGTGCCAGCAGTCACGGGGGGATGTACCAAGAGACCCAGTACTTC.

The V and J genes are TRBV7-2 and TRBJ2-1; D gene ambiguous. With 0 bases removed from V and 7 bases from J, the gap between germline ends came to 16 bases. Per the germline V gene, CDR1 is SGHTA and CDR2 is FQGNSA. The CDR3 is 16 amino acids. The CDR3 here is CASSLAVNLVRNEQFF. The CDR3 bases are TGTGCCAGCAGCTTAGCCGTCAACCTGGTGAGGAATGAGCAGTTCTTC.

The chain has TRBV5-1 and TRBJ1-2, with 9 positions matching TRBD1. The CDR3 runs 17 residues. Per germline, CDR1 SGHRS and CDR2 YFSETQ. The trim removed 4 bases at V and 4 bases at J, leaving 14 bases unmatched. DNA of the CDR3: TGCGCCAGCAGCCAAAGAAGTCCCGGGACAGGGATCTATGGCTACACCTTC. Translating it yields CASSQRSPGTGIYGYTF.

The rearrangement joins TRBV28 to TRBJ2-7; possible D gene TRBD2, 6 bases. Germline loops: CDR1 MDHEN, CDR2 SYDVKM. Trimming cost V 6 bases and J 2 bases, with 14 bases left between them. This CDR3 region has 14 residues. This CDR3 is CASSSRDPTYEQYF. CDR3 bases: TGTGCCAGCAGCTCGCGGGACCCGACCTACGAGCAGTACTTC. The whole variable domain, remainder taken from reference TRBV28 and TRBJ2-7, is DVKVTQSSRYLVKRTGEKVFLECVQDMDHENMFWYRQDPGLGLRLIYFSYDVKMKEKGDIPEGYSVSREKKERFSLILESASTNQTSMYLCASSSRDPTYEQYFGPGTRLTVT.

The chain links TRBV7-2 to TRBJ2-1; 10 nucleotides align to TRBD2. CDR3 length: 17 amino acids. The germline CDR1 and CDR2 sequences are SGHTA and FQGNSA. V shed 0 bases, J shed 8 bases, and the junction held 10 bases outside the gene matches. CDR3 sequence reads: CASSLAASGGGVDEQFF. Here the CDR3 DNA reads TGTGCCAGCAGCTTAGCGGCTAGCGGGGGTGGGGTGGATGAGCAGTTCTTC.

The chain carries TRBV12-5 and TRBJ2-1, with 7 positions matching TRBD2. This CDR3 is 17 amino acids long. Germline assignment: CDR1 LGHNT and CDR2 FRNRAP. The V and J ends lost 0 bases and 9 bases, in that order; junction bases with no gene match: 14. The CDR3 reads CASGLVQSGHWGGEQFF. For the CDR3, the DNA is TGTGCTAGTGGTTTGGTACAAAGCGGGCATTGGGGGGGTGAGCAGTTCTTC.

CDR3 sequence reads: CASRDSSGNTIYF. The CDR3 nucleotides read TGTGCCAGCAGGGACAGCTCTGGAAACACCATATATTTT. The V gene is TRBV6-5, the J gene TRBJ1-3, with a weak D call TRBD1 (6 bases). Germline V CDR1 and CDR2: MNHEY, SVGAGI. V lost 6 bases and J 0 bases, leaving 6 bases between the germline ends. There are 13 residues in the CDR3.

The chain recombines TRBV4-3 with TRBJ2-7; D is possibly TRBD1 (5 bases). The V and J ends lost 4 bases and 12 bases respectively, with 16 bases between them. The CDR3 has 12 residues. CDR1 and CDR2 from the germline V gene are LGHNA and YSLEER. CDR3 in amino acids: CASSPDTGSLYF. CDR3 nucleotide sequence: TGCGCCAGCAGCCCCGATACAGGATCCCTGTACTTC.

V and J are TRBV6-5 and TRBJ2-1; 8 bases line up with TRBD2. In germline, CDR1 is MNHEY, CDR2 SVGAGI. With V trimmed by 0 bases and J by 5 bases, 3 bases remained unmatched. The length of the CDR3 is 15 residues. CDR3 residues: CASSYSGLADNEQFF. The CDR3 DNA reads TGTGCCAGCAGTTACTCCGGACTAGCTGACAATGAGCAGTTCTTC.

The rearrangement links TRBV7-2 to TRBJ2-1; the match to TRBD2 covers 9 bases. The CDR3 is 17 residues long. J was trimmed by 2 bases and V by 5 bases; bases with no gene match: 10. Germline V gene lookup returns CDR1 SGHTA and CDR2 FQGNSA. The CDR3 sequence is CASSPRQGLATYNEQFF. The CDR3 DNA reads TGTGCCAGCAGCCCCCGACAAGGACTAGCGACCTACAATGAGCAGTTCTTC.